This TCR beta chain was obtained from a study of blood T cell repertoires in COVID-19. The wider study: Sources were T cells, B-cell-depleted T cells, or PBMCs; the material itself was cDNA or gDNA.

V lost 1 base to trimming and J lost 3 bases, with 6 bases between them. Germline CDR1 and CDR2: KGHSH and LQKENI. This CDR3 comprises 13 residues. As handled by the study authors: By means of reference gene primer amplification, nucleated cell counts were estimated. Produced via immunoSEQ multiplex PCR; TCRdb's table is partial and in-frame only. V and J calls and clone size are as listed in that table; D and trimming were resolved from the DNA. This table has about 130,000 clones, more than 85% appearing once. V is TRBV18 and J is TRBJ1-1; perhaps TRBD1 as D (6 bases). The sample taken for sequencing was peripheral blood. The clonotype comes from a man aged 55 to 70 with active or convalescent COVID-19. The chain's CDR3 is CASSPQGDTEAFF. As DNA, the CDR3 is TGTGCCAGCTCACCACAGGGGGACACTGAAGCTTTCTTT.